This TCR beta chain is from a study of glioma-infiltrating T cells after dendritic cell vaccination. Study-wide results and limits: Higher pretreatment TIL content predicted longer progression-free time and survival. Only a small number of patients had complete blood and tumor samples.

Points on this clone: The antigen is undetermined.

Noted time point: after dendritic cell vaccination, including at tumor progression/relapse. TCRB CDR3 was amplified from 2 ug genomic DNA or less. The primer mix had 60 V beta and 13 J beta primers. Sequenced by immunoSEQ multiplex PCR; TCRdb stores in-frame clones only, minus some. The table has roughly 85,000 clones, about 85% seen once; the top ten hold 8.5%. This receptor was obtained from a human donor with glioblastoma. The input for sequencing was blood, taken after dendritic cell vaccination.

The CDR3 DNA is TGTGCCAGCAGACTAGGACTAGCGTACCACAATGAGCAGTTCTTC. Its translation is CASRLGLAYHNEQFF. The chain is built from TRBV6-5 and TRBJ2-1, with 9 positions matching TRBD2. J lost 5 bases, V lost 6 bases, and 8 bases had no gene match. Germline CDR1 and CDR2: MNHEY and SVGAGI. The CDR3 length is 15 residues.